The clone carrying this T cell receptor (beta chain) was recorded at least ten times. This entry belongs to a study of blood T cells in healthy people across ages. PCR was performed a second time for about 6 to 12 cycles using a sample-barcoded 5' primer and a J-beta primer mix. A 12-random-nucleotide template-switch adaptor tagged each cDNA molecule. TCRdb passed the 5' RACE reads through MiXCR, listing each CDR3 protein once. The data show approximately 670,000 distinct CDR3 sequences, with approximately 40% seen just once and about 30% held by the top ten. The sample comprised blood. This clonotype originated in a man older than 75 in good health.

CDR3 in amino acids: CASSSDRGDVDEQFF. The CDR3 DNA is TGCGCCAGCAGTTCGGACAGGGGAGACGTGGATGAGCAGTTCTTC. The J gene is TRBJ2-1, the V gene TRBV5-1; 9 positions match TRBD1. The CDR3 consists of 15 residues. Trimming removed 5 bases from V and 8 bases from J; junction bases left unmatched: 11. Germline CDR1 SGHRS, CDR2 YFSETQ.